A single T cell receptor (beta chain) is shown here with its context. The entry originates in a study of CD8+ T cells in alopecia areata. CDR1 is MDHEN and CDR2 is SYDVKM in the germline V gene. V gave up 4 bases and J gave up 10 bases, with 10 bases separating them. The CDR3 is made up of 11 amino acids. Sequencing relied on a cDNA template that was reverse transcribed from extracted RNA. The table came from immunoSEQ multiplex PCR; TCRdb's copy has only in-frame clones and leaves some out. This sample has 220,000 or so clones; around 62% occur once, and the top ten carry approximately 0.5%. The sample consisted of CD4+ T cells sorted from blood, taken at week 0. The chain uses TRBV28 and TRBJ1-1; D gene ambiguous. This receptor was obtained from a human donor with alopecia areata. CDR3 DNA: TGTGCCAGCAGTTCGTCCCTGGGAGCTTTCTTT. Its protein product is CASSSSLGAFF. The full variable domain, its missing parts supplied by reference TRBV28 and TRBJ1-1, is DVKVTQSSRYLVKRTGEKVFLECVQDMDHENMFWYRQDPGLGLRLIYFSYDVKMKEKGDIPEGYSVSREKKERFSLILESASTNQTSMYLCASSSSLGAFFGQGTRLTVV.